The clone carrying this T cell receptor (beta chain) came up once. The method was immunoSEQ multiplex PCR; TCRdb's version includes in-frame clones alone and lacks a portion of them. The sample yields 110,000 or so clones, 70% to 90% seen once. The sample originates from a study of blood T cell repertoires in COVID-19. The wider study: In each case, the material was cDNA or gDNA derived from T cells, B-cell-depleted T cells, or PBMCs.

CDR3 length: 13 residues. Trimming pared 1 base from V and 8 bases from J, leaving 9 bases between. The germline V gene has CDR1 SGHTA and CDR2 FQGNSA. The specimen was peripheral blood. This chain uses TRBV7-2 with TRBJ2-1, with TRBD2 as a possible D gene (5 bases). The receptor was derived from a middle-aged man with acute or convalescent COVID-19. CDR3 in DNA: TGTGCCAGCAGCTTAGGGACGGGATATGAGCAGTTCTTC. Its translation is CASSLGTGYEQFF.